A selection of T cell receptor beta chains follows, all from one sample in a study of identical twins. One entry per CDR3 protein results from TCRdb running MiXCR on the 5' RACE reads. This table has approximately 690,000 distinct CDR3 sequences, 5.5% to 6.5% appearing once. The sample was naive T cells sorted from blood. These receptors were taken from a man aged 18 to 30 in good health. Both conserved end residues are part of each CDR3. The D gene is left open where the match is weak. Some rows have no size entry. The others give once, few or many, or a class for an expanded clone.

j_call d_call v_call cdr3_length clone_size cdr3_aa cdr3_nt
TRBJ1-1 - TRBV5-1 13 - CASSDGGGTEAFF TGCGCCAGCAGCGACGGGGGCGGCACTGAAGCTTTCTTT
TRBJ2-1 TRBD2 TRBV11-3 17 - CASSLEGLAGPYNEQFF TGTGCCAGCAGCTTAGAGGGACTAGCGGGACCCTACAATGAGCAGTTCTTC
TRBJ2-5 - TRBV10-3 13 - CAISALGGETQYF TGTGCCATCAGTGCCCTGGGGGGAGAGACCCAGTACTTC
TRBJ2-7 TRBD2 TRBV20-1 15 - CSARGISGRINEQYF TGCAGTGCCAGAGGGATAAGCGGGAGGATAAACGAGCAGTACTTC
TRBJ2-3 - TRBV5-1 18 few CASSSRDLTSPVEGTQYF TGCGCCAGCAGCTCCCGGGACCTTACTAGCCCCGTGGAGGGTACGCAGTATTTT
TRBJ1-6 - TRBV7-2 14 few CASSLDQGRSPLHF TGTGCCAGCAGCTTGGACCAGGGACGTTCACCCCTCCACTTT
TRBJ1-2 TRBD1 TRBV2 14 - CASSPKGDSYGYTF TGTGCCAGCAGCCCAAAGGGGGACAGCTATGGCTACACCTTC
TRBJ1-2 - TRBV5-1 12 few CASSASGEGYTF TGCGCCAGCAGCGCGTCGGGTGAGGGCTACACCTTC
TRBJ2-1 TRBD1 TRBV7-9 15 - CASSSRQGLSNEQFF TGTGCCAGCAGCTCCCGACAGGGGTTAAGCAATGAGCAGTTCTTC
TRBJ1-2 - TRBV5-1 16 many CASSLSGDRELYGYTF TGCGCCAGCAGCTTGTCGGGTGACAGAGAGCTCTATGGCTACACCTTC
TRBJ2-2 - TRBV7-8 15 many CASSRNRTYTGELFF TGTGCCAGCAGCAGAAACAGGACCTACACCGGGGAGCTGTTTTTT
TRBJ2-3 - TRBV7-8 15 few CASSASGFSTDTQYF TGTGCCAGCAGCGCAAGCGGGTTCAGCACAGATACGCAGTATTTT
TRBJ1-1 - TRBV29-1 14 - CSVDPRAGNTEAFF TGCAGCGTTGATCCGAGGGCAGGAAACACTGAAGCTTTCTTT
TRBJ2-6 TRBD1 TRBV10-2 17 few CASSESPTGAGANVLTF TGCGCCAGCAGTGAGTCCCCGACAGGGGCTGGGGCCAACGTCCTGACTTTC
TRBJ2-1 TRBD2 TRBV7-8 16 many CASSLELAGLGNEQFF TGTGCCAGCAGCTTAGAACTAGCGGGCTTGGGGAATGAGCAGTTCTTC
TRBJ2-5 TRBD2 TRBV19 13 - CASSSRLAETQYF TGTGCCAGTAGTTCTCGACTAGCAGAGACCCAGTACTTC
TRBJ1-1 - TRBV7-4 15 many CASSSLPGFTVEAFF TGTGCCAGCAGCTCGCTTCCGGGGTTCACCGTTGAAGCTTTCTTT
TRBJ1-1 - TRBV6-2/TRBV6-3 14 few CASSYSGPRVGAFF TGTGCCAGCAGTTACTCCGGGCCCCGGGTAGGGGCTTTCTTT
TRBJ2-2 - TRBV15 12 many CATEGRTGELFF TGTGCCACCGAGGGCCGCACCGGGGAGCTGTTTTTT
TRBJ1-5 - TRBV27 14 - CASSLYEGDQPQHF TGTGCCAGCAGTTTATATGAAGGGGATCAGCCCCAGCATTTT
TRBJ1-2 - TRBV6-5 13 few CASSSQGPYGYTF TGTGCCAGCAGTTCTCAGGGACCCTATGGCTACACCTTC
TRBJ2-4 TRBD2 TRBV12-3/TRBV12-4 15 many CASSRIAGRRDIQYF TGTGCCAGCAGCCGGATAGCGGGCCGGAGGGACATTCAGTACTTC
TRBJ2-5 - TRBV29-1 11 many CSASRQETQYF TGCAGCGCTTCCCGTCAAGAGACCCAGTACTTC
TRBJ1-5 TRBD1 TRBV7-8 15 many CASSSTGGGNQPQHF TGTGCCAGCAGCTCGACAGGGGGTGGCAATCAGCCCCAGCATTTT
TRBJ2-6 TRBD1 TRBV6-2/TRBV6-3 17 few CASSWDRGTSGANVLTF TGTGCCAGCAGTTGGGACAGGGGAACCTCTGGGGCCAACGTCCTGACTTTC
TRBJ1-6 - TRBV12-3/TRBV12-4 15 many CASSLEAGANSPLHF TGTGCCAGCAGTTTAGAGGCAGGGGCCAATTCACCCCTCCACTTT
TRBJ2-3 TRBD2 TRBV12-3/TRBV12-4 17 many CASSFTPLAGDTDTQYF TGTGCCAGCAGTTTTACCCCTCTAGCGGGAGACACAGATACGCAGTATTTT
TRBJ2-5 - TRBV12-3/TRBV12-4 12 many CASSLTLKTQYF TGTGCCAGCAGTTTAACCTTAAAGACCCAGTACTTC
TRBJ2-1 - TRBV28 13 - CASRGPPGDEQFF TGTGCCAGCAGGGGACCGCCAGGCGATGAGCAGTTCTTC
TRBJ2-1 TRBD2 TRBV7-8 15 many CASSLVASGNHEQFF TGTGCCAGCAGCTTAGTGGCTAGCGGGAACCATGAGCAGTTCTTC
TRBJ1-1 - TRBV12-3/TRBV12-4 14 many CASSLVEEGTEAFF TGTGCCAGCAGTTTAGTAGAGGAAGGAACTGAAGCTTTCTTT
TRBJ2-3 - TRBV20-1 13 many CSATGLREDTQYF TGCAGTGCAACAGGGTTAAGGGAAGATACGCAGTATTTT
TRBJ2-4 TRBD1 TRBV5-1 14 many CASSFGDRANIQYF TGCGCCAGCAGCTTCGGAGACAGGGCTAACATTCAGTACTTC
TRBJ2-2 - TRBV7-9 14 - CASSVLSSAGELFF TGTGCCAGCAGCGTTTTGAGTAGTGCCGGGGAGCTGTTTTTT
TRBJ2-7 TRBD2 TRBV4-3 15 many CASSQIAGSSYEQYF TGCGCCAGCAGCCAGATAGCGGGGAGCTCCTACGAGCAGTACTTC
TRBJ2-1 - TRBV24-1 11 - CATSDLQAQFF TGTGCCACCAGTGATTTGCAGGCGCAGTTCTTC
TRBJ2-1 - TRBV10-3 15 - CAISDSTRGHNEQFF TGTGCCATCAGTGATTCGACTAGGGGCCACAATGAGCAGTTCTTC
TRBJ2-1 - TRBV12-3/TRBV12-4 10 many CASGQPAPFF TGTGCCAGCGGCCAACCTGCGCCATTCTTC
TRBJ2-1 - TRBV20-1 15 many CSASRKRVLGNEQFF TGCAGTGCTAGTAGGAAGCGGGTCTTGGGAAATGAGCAGTTCTTC
TRBJ1-2 - TRBV27 12 few CASSLDRNGYTF TGTGCCAGCAGCTTGGACCGAAATGGCTACACCTTC
TRBJ2-5 - TRBV5-1 15 few CASSLGGTIQETQYF TGCGCCAGCAGCTTGGGGGGGACGATCCAAGAGACCCAGTACTTC
TRBJ2-1 - TRBV6-2/TRBV6-3 12 many CASSQEPHEQFF TGTGCCAGCAGTCAAGAGCCCCATGAGCAGTTCTTC
TRBJ2-1 TRBD1 TRBV5-1 15 few CASSRATGGSDEQFF TGCGCCAGCAGCCGAGCGACAGGGGGTTCGGATGAGCAGTTCTTC
TRBJ1-1 - TRBV7-2 15 few CASSLPYQHNTEAFF TGTGCCAGCAGCTTACCATATCAGCATAACACTGAAGCTTTCTTT
TRBJ2-5 TRBD2 TRBV7-9 16 - CASSSSGGRELETQYF TGTGCCAGCAGCTCGTCGGGCGGGAGGGAGTTGGAGACCCAGTACTTC
TRBJ2-1 - TRBV27 15 many CASSIDLSSYNEQFF TGTGCCAGCAGTATCGACTTGAGCTCCTACAATGAGCAGTTCTTC
TRBJ2-5 - TRBV6-2/TRBV6-3 13 few CASSYLQQETQYF TGTGCCAGCAGTTACCTGCAGCAAGAGACCCAGTACTTC
TRBJ2-3 TRBD2 TRBV4-3 16 many CASSQDPAGGTDTQYF TGCGCCAGCAGCCAAGATCCAGCGGGAGGCACAGATACGCAGTATTTT
TRBJ2-1 - TRBV5-1 15 many CASRKTGQVDNEQFF TGCGCCAGCAGGAAAACAGGGCAGGTGGACAATGAGCAGTTCTTC
TRBJ2-5 - TRBV11-2 13 many CAIRGGGQETQYF TGTGCGATCAGGGGAGGGGGTCAAGAGACCCAGTACTTC
TRBJ2-7 - TRBV29-1 12 many CSVAGQVYEQYF TGCAGCGTTGCAGGCCAGGTATACGAGCAGTACTTC
TRBJ1-5 TRBD1 TRBV29-1 15 few CSVRTGEGSNQPQHF TGCAGCGTTAGGACAGGGGAAGGGAGCAATCAGCCCCAGCATTTT